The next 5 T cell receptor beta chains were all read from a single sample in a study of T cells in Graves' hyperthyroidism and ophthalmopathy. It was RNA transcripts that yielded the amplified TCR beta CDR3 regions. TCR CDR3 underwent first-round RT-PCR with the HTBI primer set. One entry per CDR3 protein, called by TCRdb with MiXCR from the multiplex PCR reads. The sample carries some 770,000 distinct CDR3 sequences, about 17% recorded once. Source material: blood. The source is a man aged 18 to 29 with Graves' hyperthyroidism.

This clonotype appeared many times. Written as DNA, the CDR3 is TGCAGTGCGCTCCGGACAGTCATTACAGAGACCCAGTACTTC. It translates to CSALRTVITETQYF. This chain links TRBV20-1 with TRBJ2-5; TRBD1 might be the D (6 bases). Per the germline V gene, CDR1 is DFQATT and CDR2 is SNEGSKA (reference sequence). V was trimmed by 6 bases and J by 4 bases, leaving 18 bases between them. The length of the CDR3 is 14 residues.

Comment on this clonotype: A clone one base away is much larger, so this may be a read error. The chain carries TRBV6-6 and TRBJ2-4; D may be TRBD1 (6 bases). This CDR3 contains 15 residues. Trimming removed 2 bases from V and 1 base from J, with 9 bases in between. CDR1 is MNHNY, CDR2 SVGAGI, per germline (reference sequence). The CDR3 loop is CASSYRQGAKNIQYF. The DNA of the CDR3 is TGTGCCAGCAGTTACAGGCAGGGGGCCAAAAACATTCAGTACTTC.

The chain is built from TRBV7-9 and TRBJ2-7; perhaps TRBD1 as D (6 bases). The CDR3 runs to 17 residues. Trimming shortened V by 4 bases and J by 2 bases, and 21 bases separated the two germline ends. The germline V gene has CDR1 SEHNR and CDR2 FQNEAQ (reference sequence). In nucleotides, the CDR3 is TGTGCCAGCAGCTACACCGGCGGCAGGGGCCGGACCTACGAGCAGTACTTC. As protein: CASSYTGGRGRTYEQYF.

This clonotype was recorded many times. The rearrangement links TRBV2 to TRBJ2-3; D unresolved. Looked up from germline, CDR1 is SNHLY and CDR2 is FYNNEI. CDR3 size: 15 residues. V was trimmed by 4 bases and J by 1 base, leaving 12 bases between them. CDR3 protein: CASSAGTTGTDTQYF. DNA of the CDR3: TGTGCCAGCAGTGCTGGTACGACTGGCACAGATACGCAGTATTTT.

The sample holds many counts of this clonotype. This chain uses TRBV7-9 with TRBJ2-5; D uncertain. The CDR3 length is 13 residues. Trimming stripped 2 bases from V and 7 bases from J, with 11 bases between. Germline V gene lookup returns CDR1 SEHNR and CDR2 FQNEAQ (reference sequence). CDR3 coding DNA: TGTGCCAGCAGCTTAAGACTTCTGGGGACCCAGTACTTC. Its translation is CASSLRLLGTQYF. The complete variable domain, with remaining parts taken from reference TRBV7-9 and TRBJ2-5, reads DTGVSQNPRHKITKRGQNVTFRCDPISEHNRLYWYRQTLGQGPEFLTYFQNEAQLEKSRLLSDRFSAERPKGSFSTLEIQRTEQGDSAMYLCASSLRLLGTQYFGPGTRLLVL.